These T cell receptor beta chains were read from a single sample in a study of OX40 agonist ivuxolimab in advanced cancers. Clones were sequenced by immunoSEQ multiplex PCR, and TCRdb holds only the in-frame ones, with some missing. The table lists about 83,000 clones, 75% to 95% of them singletons. The sequences come from CD4+ or CD8+ T cells sorted from blood, collected in a trial of the OX40 agonist ivuxolimab. These receptors originate from an adult with an advanced solid tumor such as melanoma, head and neck, liver or kidney cancer. The CDR3 runs from the conserved cysteine through the conserved F or W.

j_call v_call cdr3_aa
TRBJ2-5 TRBV11-3 CASSSRASSAGDETQYF
TRBJ2-7 TRBV28 CASSFPRAGRGYEQYF
TRBJ1-5 TRBV28 CASHLRGLGNQPQHF
TRBJ1-1 TRBV28 CASKGTGLPNTEAFF
TRBJ1-4 TRBV19 CASSIAGGEKLFF
TRBJ2-4 TRBV4-3 CASSQDWAGSFENIQYF
TRBJ1-3 TRBV7-9 CASSPRGQTYGNTIYF
TRBJ1-3 TRBV5-1 CASSLQGSSGNTIYF
TRBJ2-3 TRBV7-2 CASSTKTSGGDTQYF
TRBJ2-3 TRBV30 CAWSKDSGRGDTQYF
TRBJ1-1 TRBV7-2 CASSPLGGNTEAFF
TRBJ2-3 TRBV19 CASSISISDTQYF
TRBJ2-7 TRBV2 CASSEGVIEQYF
TRBJ2-1 TRBV28 CASSHDRGRFF
TRBJ2-5 TRBV10-1 CASGRGETQYF
TRBJ2-5 TRBV11-3 CASTSNRPGVQETQYF
TRBJ2-1 TRBV10-3 CAISGKEIINEQFF